The 28 T cell receptor beta chains in this list originate from one sample, sequenced in a study of shared clonotypes between healthy human individuals. Clones were sequenced by immunoSEQ multiplex PCR, and TCRdb holds only the in-frame ones, with some missing. The data contain about 1.5 million clones, roughly 96% of them singletons. Sequencing used naive CD4+ T cells sorted from blood. As for subset: CD45RA+ positively selected. The receptors were gathered from a young man in good health.

The chain joins TRBV6-6 to TRBJ2-7, with a possible D match to TRBD2 (5 bases). The CDR3 contains 15 residues. Germline V gene data show CDR1 as MNHNY and CDR2 as SVGAGI (reference sequence). The ends were cut back, 5 bases at V and 0 bases at J, with 14 bases in the middle. DNA of the CDR3: TGTGCCAGCAGTCTAGGCGGGCCCGGCTCCTACGAGCAGTACTTC. Its protein is CASSLGGPGSYEQYF.

The chain joins TRBV29-1 to TRBJ2-7, with 7 bases matching TRBD1. The junction had 11 bases not matched to a gene; V was cut back by 0 bases and J by 6 bases. This CDR3 region has 15 residues. Germline V gene data show CDR1 as SQVTM and CDR2 as ANQGSEA. The CDR3 loop is CSVEEGFAHRGEQYF. The CDR3 bases are TGCAGCGTTGAAGAAGGGTTTGCCCACAGGGGCGAGCAGTACTTC.

The gene calls are TRBV2 and TRBJ1-5, with 7 bases fitting TRBD1. Germline lookup yields CDR1 SNHLY and CDR2 FYNNEI. The CDR3 runs to 14 residues. The junction had 8 bases not matched to a gene; V was cut back by 7 bases and J by 5 bases. The CDR3, as DNA: TGTGCCAGCACCTCAGGGGGGGACTATCAGCCCCAGCATTTT. Residues: CASTSGGDYQPQHF.

The chain has TRBV9 and TRBJ2-1, with D possibly matching TRBD1 (6 bases). The CDR3 runs 14 residues. With 2 bases removed from V and 4 bases from J, the gap between germline ends came to 10 bases. From germline, CDR1 is SGDLS and CDR2 YYNGEE. The CDR3 DNA reads TGTGCCAGCAGCGTCGGGACAATATACAATGAGCAGTTCTTC. The encoded protein is CASSVGTIYNEQFF.

This clone was seen just once. The chain joins TRBV7-2 to TRBJ2-1; maybe TRBD2 (6 bases). The CDR3 is 15 residues long. Between the trimmed V and J ends, which lost 5 bases and 2 bases, there was a span of 13 bases. Germline CDR1 reads SGHTA; CDR2 reads FQGNSA. CDR3 sequence (DNA): TGTGCCAGCAGCCAGGAGGGATTAACCTACAATGAGCAGTTCTTC. It is translated as CASSQEGLTYNEQFF.

The rearrangement uses TRBV28 and TRBJ1-2; TRBD1 might be the D (5 bases). The CDR3 sequence is 17 residues long. Germline V gene lookup returns CDR1 MDHEN and CDR2 SYDVKM. V gave up 7 bases and J gave up 0 bases, with 21 bases separating them. The CDR3 coding sequence is TGTGCCAGCAATAAGATGAACCGGGACCTATCTAACTATGGCTACACCTTC. Protein product: CASNKMNRDLSNYGYTF.

The V gene is TRBV6-5, the J gene TRBJ2-7; D not resolved. Trimming pared 4 bases from V and 4 bases from J, leaving 11 bases between. Per germline, CDR1 MNHEY and CDR2 SVGAGI. This CDR3 has 13 residues. The CDR3 DNA is TGTGCCAGCAGTTCGCTGGGTACGTACGAGCAGTACTTC. It is translated as CASSSLGTYEQYF.

This chain links TRBV4-1 with TRBJ2-7; the D gene is possibly TRBD1 (6 bases). This CDR3 is built from 19 residues. V shed 0 bases and J shed 7 bases, with 28 bases lying between them. CDR1 and CDR2 (germline): MGHRA, YSYEKL. CDR3 loop: CASSQDLNPGRVGQGEQYF. Written as DNA, the CDR3 is TGCGCCAGCAGCCAAGACCTTAATCCAGGCAGGGTGGGCCAGGGGGAGCAGTACTTC.

This clone has a single count. The chain employs TRBV5-1 and TRBJ2-1; D not certain. V was trimmed by 0 bases and J by 0 bases, leaving 7 bases between them. Germline assignment: CDR1 SGHRS and CDR2 YFSETQ. The CDR3 is made up of 15 amino acids. DNA of the CDR3: TGCGCCAGCAGCTTGGCCCTATCCTCCTACAATGAGCAGTTCTTC. Amino acids: CASSLALSSYNEQFF.

This clone was seen just once. The rearrangement joins TRBV10-3 to TRBJ2-7; weak D call: TRBD2 (6 bases). This CDR3 is 14 amino acids long. V was shortened by 3 bases and J by 7 bases, with 16 bases between the two germline ends. Looked up from germline, CDR1 is ENHRY and CDR2 is SYGVKD. CDR3 amino acids: CAISDSPGGMEQYF. The CDR3 coding sequence is TGTGCCATCAGTGATTCGCCCGGAGGGATGGAGCAGTACTTC.

The V gene is TRBV9, the J gene TRBJ2-2; 11 nucleotides agree with TRBD2. With 4 bases clipped from V and 7 bases from J, the junction kept 21 bases outside the gene matches. CDR1 is SGDLS and CDR2 is YYNGEE in the germline V gene. The CDR3 covers 20 residues. The CDR3 is CASSRAASGGSRLAIGELFF. The CDR3 nucleotides are TGTGCCAGCAGCCGAGCGGCTAGCGGGGGGTCCAGGCTTGCGATCGGGGAGCTGTTTTTT.

On this clone itself: The same CDR3 also results from other DNA sequences found in this sample. The chain joins TRBV20-1 to TRBJ2-3; D not resolved. V lost 5 bases, J lost 0 bases, and 3 bases lay in between. CDR1 is DFQATT, CDR2 SNEGSKA, per germline (reference sequence). There are 11 residues in the CDR3. The CDR3 loop reads CSAGSTDTQYF. The CDR3 nucleotides are TGCAGTGCTGGAAGCACAGATACGCAGTATTTT.

The chain recombines TRBV6-5 with TRBJ2-7; TRBD1 agrees at 8 bases. The ends lost 7 bases at V and 2 bases at J; junction bases unmatched: 7. CDR1 and CDR2 (germline): MNHEY, SVGAGI. The CDR3 has 14 residues. This CDR3 reads CASKNRDRTYEQYF. The CDR3 coding sequence is TGTGCCAGCAAAAACCGGGACAGGACCTACGAGCAGTACTTC.

J is TRBJ2-1 and V is TRBV28, with a possible D match to TRBD2 (6 bases). CDR1 and CDR2 from the germline V gene are MDHEN and SYDVKM. There are 14 residues in the CDR3. V shed 2 bases and J shed 7 bases, with 12 bases lying between them. The CDR3: CASSLGGSGNEQFF. The DNA for the CDR3 is TGTGCCAGCAGTTTAGGAGGGAGCGGGAATGAGCAGTTCTTC. The variable domain in full, with the rest retrieved from reference TRBV28 and TRBJ2-1, is DVKVTQSSRYLVKRTGEKVFLECVQDMDHENMFWYRQDPGLGLRLIYFSYDVKMKEKGDIPEGYSVSREKKERFSLILESASTNQTSMYLCASSLGGSGNEQFFGPGTRLTVL.

The chain has TRBV10-3 and TRBJ2-7; D not certain. Per germline, CDR1 ENHRY and CDR2 SYGVKD. V was shortened by 3 bases and J by 3 bases, with 3 bases between the two germline ends. This CDR3 has 11 amino acids. Here the CDR3 reads CAISDIYEQYF. DNA of the CDR3: TGTGCCATCAGTGATATCTACGAGCAGTACTTC.

The V call is TRBV5-5, the J call TRBJ2-7; TRBD1 agrees at 7 bases. CDR1 and CDR2 from the germline V gene are SGHKS and YYEKEE (reference sequence). After removal of 4 bases from V and 7 bases from J, the junction contained 14 bases not matched to a gene. The CDR3 is 15 residues long. The CDR3 DNA reads TGTGCCAGCAGCCCCGCTCCCAGACAGGGTTATGAGCAGTACTTC. It codes for CASSPAPRQGYEQYF.

V is TRBV28 and J is TRBJ1-4; 7 bases agree with TRBD1. Trimming took 6 bases from V and 3 from J; bases not matched to a gene: 4. This CDR3 comprises 14 residues. The germline gives CDR1 MDHEN, CDR2 SYDVKM. DNA of the CDR3: TGTGCCAGCAGACGACAGGGTCCTAATGAAAAACTGTTTTTT. Protein: CASRRQGPNEKLFF.

V usage is TRBV4-2 and J usage is TRBJ1-1; D uncertain. This CDR3 is 14 amino acids long. The V and J ends lost 4 bases and 1 base respectively, with 10 bases between them. Germline assignment: CDR1 LGHNA and CDR2 YNFKEQ. The CDR3 sequence: CASSLRTANTEAFF. The CDR3, as DNA: TGTGCCAGCAGCCTGAGGACCGCGAACACTGAAGCTTTCTTT.

The chain is built from TRBV6-5 and TRBJ2-5; TRBD1 might be the D (5 bases). This CDR3 is 13 amino acids long. Looked up from germline, CDR1 is MNHEY and CDR2 is SVGAGI. V was clipped by 6 bases and J by 5 bases, with 13 bases between them. CDR3 coding DNA: TGTGCCAGCAGCCGGCCAGGGCAGGAGACCCAGTACTTC. Protein sequence: CASSRPGQETQYF.

The chain recombines TRBV2 with TRBJ2-1; TRBD1 agrees at 9 bases. CDR3 size: 17 residues. The germline V gene encodes CDR1 SNHLY and CDR2 FYNNEI. V trimming: 4 bases; J trimming: 2 bases; junction bases outside the gene matches: 9. The CDR3 nucleotides are TGTGCCAGCAGTGTTAGGGCCGGGACAGGGACCTACAATGAGCAGTTCTTC. It specifies CASSVRAGTGTYNEQFF.

There are a few counts of this clone. V usage is TRBV4-2 and J usage is TRBJ2-5; D unresolved. CDR3 length: 14 amino acids. V lost 0 bases and J lost 5, with 10 bases in between. Germline CDR1 is LGHNA and CDR2 is YNFKEQ. CDR3 sequence reads: CASSQDPSLETQYF. DNA of the CDR3: TGTGCCAGCAGCCAAGATCCTAGTCTTGAGACCCAGTACTTC.

This clone came up once. This chain links TRBV11-2 with TRBJ2-3; no definite D call. V was trimmed by 3 bases and J by 0 bases, leaving 13 bases between them. Germline V CDR1 and CDR2: SGHAT, FQNNGV. The CDR3 runs to 16 residues. The CDR3 sequence is CASSFVGVFSTDTQYF. The CDR3 DNA follows: TGTGCCAGCAGCTTCGTTGGGGTCTTTAGCACAGATACGCAGTATTTT.

This chain links TRBV7-2 with TRBJ2-1; D not certain. The CDR3 sequence is 13 residues long. V lost 1 base to trimming and J lost 7 bases, with 8 bases between them. Germline V gene lookup returns CDR1 SGHTA and CDR2 FQGNSA. The CDR3 spells CASSLGLINEQFF. DNA of the CDR3: TGTGCCAGCAGCTTAGGACTGATAAATGAGCAGTTCTTC.

The gene calls are TRBV5-1 and TRBJ2-3; the match to TRBD1 covers 8 bases. The CDR3 contains 20 residues. Germline CDR1 and CDR2: SGHRS and YFSETQ. The J segment lost 1 base and the V segment lost 2 bases, leaving 18 bases of the junction unmatched. For the CDR3, the DNA is TGCGCCAGCAGCTTCCTCACCGGGACAGGAGCTCTTTCCCGCACAGATACGCAGTATTTT. This encodes CASSFLTGTGALSRTDTQYF.

The chain recombines TRBV4-1 with TRBJ1-5; TRBD1 matches at 7 bases. The CDR3 loop spans 19 amino acids. Per germline, CDR1 MGHRA and CDR2 YSYEKL. The V segment lost 3 bases and the J segment 1 base; nucleotides outside the gene matches: 15. Written as DNA, the CDR3 is TGCGCCAGCAGCCACGGGCCTAGACAGGGCGGGGTAAGCAATCAGCCCCAGCATTTT. It codes for CASSHGPRQGGVSNQPQHF.

V and J are TRBV7-8 and TRBJ2-7; 8 bases are shared with TRBD1. The CDR3 runs to 14 residues. Trimming cost V 5 bases and J 6 bases; bases outside gene matches: 9. Looked up from germline, CDR1 is SGHVS and CDR2 is FQNEAQ. CDR3 in DNA: TGTGCCAGCAGCCAGGGGGACAGGCTTGGCGAGCAGTACTTC. Translation: CASSQGDRLGEQYF.

This clone has a single count. The chain has TRBV5-4 and TRBJ2-5; 8 bases match TRBD1. The CDR3 is 17 amino acids. The V and J ends lost 4 bases and 5 bases, in that order; junction bases with no gene match: 16. Germline CDR1 reads SGHNT; CDR2 reads YYREEE (reference sequence). The chain's CDR3 is CASSHAGQGRGWETQYF. The CDR3 DNA follows: TGTGCCAGCAGCCACGCAGGACAGGGCAGGGGATGGGAGACCCAGTACTTC. The full variable domain, in which reference TRBV5-4 and TRBJ2-5 provide the parts outside the CDR3, is ETGVTQSPTHLIKTRGQQVTLRCSSQSGHNTVSWYQQALGQGPQFIFQYYREEENGRGNFPPRFSGLQFPNYSSELNVNALELDDSALYLCASSHAGQGRGWETQYFGPGTRLLVL.

This clone was found once. J is TRBJ2-1 and V is TRBV4-1; D is uncertain. There are 13 residues in the CDR3. V was pared by 1 base and J by 6 bases, with 7 bases between. Germline CDR1 reads MGHRA; CDR2 reads YSYEKL. CDR3 DNA: TGCGCCAGCAGCCAAGCGAGGCTCAATGAGCAGTTCTTC. This encodes CASSQARLNEQFF.